The T cell receptor (beta chain) described here comes from a study of OX40 agonist ivuxolimab in advanced cancers. Germline CDR1 ENHRY, CDR2 SYGVKD. The V gene lost 1 base and the J gene lost 4 bases, with 10 bases spanning the gap. This CDR3 has 14 residues. Some clones are missing from TCRdb's copy, which holds only in-frame ones; the method was immunoSEQ multiplex PCR. Here the sample spans fewer than 20,000 clones, more than 65% being singletons. The sample was CD4+ or CD8+ T cells sorted from blood, taken in a trial of the OX40 agonist ivuxolimab. The receptor comes from an adult with an advanced solid tumor such as melanoma, head and neck, liver or kidney cancer. The V and J genes are TRBV10-3 and TRBJ1-1, with a tentative D call TRBD1 (5 bases). CDR3 protein: CAISEYPGTTEAFF. The CDR3, as DNA: TGTGCCATCAGTGAGTACCCGGGGACCACTGAAGCTTTCTTT.